This T cell receptor (beta chain) emerged from a study of blood T cell repertoires in COVID-19. Between the trimmed V and J ends, which lost 6 bases and 6 bases, there was a span of 12 bases. The CDR3 has 13 amino acids. The germline gives CDR1 MRHNA, CDR2 SNTAGT. This clone was seen only once. Per the study methods: Reference gene primer amplification gave nucleated cell count estimates. TCRdb keeps only in-frame clones here, not all; method: immunoSEQ multiplex PCR. That table is the source of V, J and clone size, and D and trimming were worked out from the DNA. This sample has around 18,000 clones, with more than 65% found just once.

The chain joins TRBV6-4 to TRBJ1-5; D is possibly TRBD1 (5 bases). Sequencing used peripheral blood. The receptor was derived from a man aged 65 to 85 with COVID-19, enrolled during active disease. The CDR3 reads CASSREEGQPQHF. The CDR3 region has the DNA TGTGCCAGCAGCAGGGAGGAGGGTCAGCCCCAGCATTTT.